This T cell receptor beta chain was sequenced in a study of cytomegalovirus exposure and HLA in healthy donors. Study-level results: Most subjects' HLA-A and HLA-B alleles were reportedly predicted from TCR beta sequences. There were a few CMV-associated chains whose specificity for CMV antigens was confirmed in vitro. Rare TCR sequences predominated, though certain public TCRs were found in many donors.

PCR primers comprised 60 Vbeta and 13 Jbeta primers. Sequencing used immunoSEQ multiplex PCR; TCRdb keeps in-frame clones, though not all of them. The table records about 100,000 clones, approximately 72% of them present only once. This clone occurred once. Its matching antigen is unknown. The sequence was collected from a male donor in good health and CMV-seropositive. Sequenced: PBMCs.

CDR3 protein: CASTRAGGPQPQHF. DNA of the CDR3: TGTGCCAGCACGCGGGCAGGGGGGCCGCAGCCCCAGCATTTT. The chain has TRBV6-1 and TRBJ1-5; TRBD1 agrees at 7 bases. The length of the CDR3 is 14 residues. From germline, CDR1 is MNHNS and CDR2 SASEGT. V shed 7 bases, J shed 7 bases, and the junction held 10 bases outside the gene matches.